Described below is a single TCR beta chain sequence and its context. This table comes from immunoSEQ multiplex PCR, and its TCRdb copy is limited to in-frame clones, with some not included. The sample shows about 68,000 clones, approximately 90% of them seen only once. This sample stems from a study of T cell changes during pregnancy in multiple sclerosis. Germline CDR1 and CDR2: SGHNT and YYREEE (reference sequence). This CDR3 comprises 14 residues. The V and J ends lost 0 bases and 1 base respectively, with 8 bases between them. V and J are TRBV5-4 and TRBJ2-7; D is perhaps TRBD2 (5 bases). The material sequenced was peripheral blood, taken in the third trimester of pregnancy. The sequence was obtained from a female donor with multiple sclerosis, enrolled in a pregnancy study. CDR3 amino acids: CASSLGEKSYEQYF. The DNA for the CDR3 is TGTGCCAGCAGCTTGGGGGAGAAGTCCTACGAGCAGTACTTC.